What follows describes a single T cell receptor beta chain. The antigen is unknown. The record originates from a study of shared clonotypes between healthy human individuals. Notes on the study in general: Incomplete sequencing of sorted subsets was indicated by rarefaction despite large depth. Read depth was anticipated to influence clonotype sharing among donors.

Evenly divided among several immunoSEQ plates was the genomic DNA of each subset. Original processing methods: ImmunoSEQ output lacked quality scores and full-length reads, limiting matched filtering. Using immunoSEQ multiplex PCR, the repertoire was profiled, and TCRdb retains in-frame clones only, with some absent. That table gives V, J and clone size, and the DNA gave D and trimming. The repertoire holds about 1 million clones, approximately 80% seen once, with about 0.52% in the top ten. CDR3 length equals 14 residues. Trimming took off 5 bases at V and 2 bases at J, with 14 bases between the two ends. Looked up from germline, CDR1 is SGHNT and CDR2 is YYREEE (reference sequence).

The chain combines TRBV5-4 with TRBJ2-7; D unresolved. The receptor was derived from a man between 18 and 29 years old in good health. Some clones in this sample may be carry-over from other donors' samples. The sequenced sample was memory CD4+ T cells from PBMCs. Subset noted: CD45RA-negative fraction. The CDR3 loop is CASSLGGPTYEQYF. The CDR3 nucleotides read TGTGCCAGCAGTCTTGGCGGACCAACCTACGAGCAGTACTTC.